This passage covers 24 T cell receptor beta chains from one sample sequenced in a study of beta chain features in type 1 diabetes. Reverse transcribing all isolated RNA meant expressed TCRB transcripts were sequenced. Clones were read by immunoSEQ multiplex PCR, and TCRdb kept only the in-frame ones, dropping some. The data show 400,000 to 500,000 clones, approximately 13% seen once. Sequencing was done on a sample of naive CD4+ T cells from blood. These receptors were collected from a man aged 25 to 45 in good health.

The table lists this clone with a few counts. The chain has TRBV20-1 and TRBJ2-7; no reliable D call. The CDR3 sequence is 11 residues long. CDR1 and CDR2 (germline): DFQATT, SNEGSKA (reference sequence). Deletions cut 3 bases from V and 6 bases from J, with 9 bases between. Here the CDR3 DNA reads TGCAGTGCTAGTCCCAGAGGCGAGCAGTACTTC. This translates into CSASPRGEQYF.

The chain has TRBV30 and TRBJ2-1, with 8 bases lining up with TRBD2. V trimming: 6 bases; J trimming: 2 bases; junction bases outside the gene matches: 6. CDR3 length equals 14 residues. Looked up from germline, CDR1 is GTSNPN and CDR2 is SVGIG (reference sequence). The CDR3 coding sequence is TGTGCCTGCGGCACTAGCGGACCCTACAATGAGCAGTTCTTC. Translated: CACGTSGPYNEQFF. Combining the CDR3 with reference TRBV30 and TRBJ2-1 gives the whole variable domain SQTIHQWPATLVQPVGSPLSLECTVEGTSNPNLYWYRQAAGRGLQLLFYSVGIGQISSEVPQNLSASRPQDRQFILSSKKLLLSDSGFYLCACGTSGPYNEQFFGPGTRLTVL.

The chain recombines TRBV25-1 with TRBJ1-1; 7 nucleotides line up with TRBD1. CDR3 length: 13 amino acids. V lost 8 bases and J lost 3; bases outside the gene matches: 6. CDR1 and CDR2 from the germline V gene are MGHDK and SYGVNS. In nucleotides, the CDR3 is TGTGCCAGCCAGGGGGTGGGGGACACTGAAGCTTTCTTT. Translation gives CASQGVGDTEAFF.

The V gene is TRBV7-2, the J gene TRBJ2-1, with 9 bases lining up with TRBD2. The CDR3 has 15 residues. V shed 7 bases and J 9 bases; nucleotides not matched to a gene: 13. Germline V gene sequence: CDR1 SGHTA, CDR2 FQGNSA. The CDR3 DNA reads TGTGCCAGCACCCAGCTTGGCCTAGCGGGGCCTGAGCAGTTCTTC. It yields the protein CASTQLGLAGPEQFF.

The J gene is TRBJ1-3, the V gene TRBV7-6; D is undetermined. Between the trimmed V and J ends, which lost 5 bases and 4 bases, there was a span of 18 bases. The CDR3 is 16 residues long. Germline values: CDR1 SGHVS, CDR2 FNYEAQ. CDR3 protein: CASSPVTGGNGNTIYF. CDR3 DNA sequence: TGTGCCAGCAGCCCCGTGACGGGAGGTAACGGAAACACCATATATTTT.

This clone was counted only a few times. The rearrangement uses TRBV7-2 and TRBJ2-6, with D perhaps matching TRBD1 (6 bases). The CDR3 loop spans 15 amino acids. V lost 4 bases and J 2 bases, leaving 9 bases between the germline ends. Per the germline V gene, CDR1 is SGHTA and CDR2 is FQGNSA. The CDR3 spells CASSSRGPGANVLTF. CDR3 coding DNA: TGTGCCAGCAGCTCCAGGGGTCCTGGGGCCAACGTCCTGACTTTC. Based on the CDR3 plus reference TRBV7-2 and TRBJ2-6, the full variable domain is GAGVSQSPSNKVTEKGKDVELRCDPISGHTALYWYRQSLGQGLEFLIYFQGNSAPDKSGLPSDRFSAERTGGSVSTLTIQRTQQEDSAVYLCASSSRGPGANVLTFGAGSRLTVL.

This clone was picked up a small number of times. The chain uses TRBV5-1 and TRBJ1-3, with D maybe TRBD1 (6 bases). The germline gives CDR1 SGHRS, CDR2 YFSETQ. Trimming left V 0 bases short and J 0 bases short, with 16 bases between. The CDR3 totals 18 residues. CDR3 sequence reads: CASSLEIRQAHSGNTIYF. CDR3 bases: TGCGCCAGCAGCTTGGAGATAAGACAGGCCCACTCTGGAAACACCATATATTTT.

This clone occurred many times. The chain uses TRBV29-1 and TRBJ1-2, with 8 positions matching TRBD1. The J segment lost 6 bases and the V segment lost 7 bases, leaving 7 bases of the junction unmatched. Germline loops: CDR1 SQVTM, CDR2 ANQGSEA. CDR3 length equals 12 residues. CDR3 loop: CSAGNRGDGYTF. The CDR3 DNA reads as TGCAGCGCCGGGAACAGGGGGGATGGCTACACCTTC. The variable domain in full, with the rest retrieved from reference TRBV29-1 and TRBJ1-2, is SAVISQKPSRDICQRGTSLTIQCQVDSQVTMMFWYRQQPGQSLTLIATANQGSEATYESGFVIDKFPISRPNLTFSTLTVSNMSPEDSSIYLCSAGNRGDGYTFGSGTRLTVV.

This clone has ten or more counts. The chain has TRBV29-1 and TRBJ2-7, with unresolved D. Germline CDR1 SQVTM, CDR2 ANQGSEA. The CDR3 has 11 residues. V was trimmed by 5 bases and J by 7 bases, leaving 12 bases between them. CDR3 DNA: TGCAGCGTTCAGGTCTCTGGTGAGCAGTACGTC. It translates to CSVQVSGEQYV.

This clone has just a few counts. This rearrangement joins TRBV2 to TRBJ2-7; no firm D call. The V and J ends lost 8 bases and 4 bases respectively, with 9 bases between them. Per germline, CDR1 SNHLY and CDR2 FYNNEI. This CDR3 contains 11 residues. The CDR3 nucleotides are TGTGCCAGCCGGAGAGATTACGAGCAGTACGTC. It specifies CASRRDYEQYV.

The CDR3: CASSIGLAGGLYNEQFF. In DNA, the CDR3 is TGTGCCAGCAGCATAGGACTAGCGGGAGGCCTCTACAATGAGCAGTTCTTC. The chain uses TRBV5-4 and TRBJ2-1; TRBD2 matches 14 bases. The junction had 6 bases not matched to a gene; V was cut back by 4 bases and J by 3 bases. This CDR3 contains 17 residues. Germline V gives CDR1 SGHNT, CDR2 YYREEE (reference sequence).

This chain uses TRBV7-3 with TRBJ2-5; D is unclear. The germline V gene encodes CDR1 SGHTA and CDR2 FQGTGA. This CDR3 has 13 residues. V was pared by 3 bases and J by 0 bases, with 5 bases between. The CDR3 loop reads CASSFRYQETQYF. CDR3 nucleotide sequence: TGTGCCAGCAGCTTCCGGTACCAAGAGACCCAGTACTTC.

The chain uses TRBV18 and TRBJ2-5; 8 nucleotides line up with TRBD1. Germline CDR1 is KGHSH and CDR2 is LQKENI. The CDR3 runs 13 residues. The J segment lost 4 bases and the V segment lost 3 bases, leaving 1 base of the junction unmatched. The CDR3 region has the DNA TGTGCCAGCTCACCGGGGACAGGAGAGACCCAGTACTTC. Its translation: CASSPGTGETQYF.

This clone occurred a few times. CDR3 in amino acids: CASSREAPADTQYF. In nucleotides, the CDR3 is TGTGCCAGCAGCCGGGAGGCGCCTGCAGATACGCAGTATTTT. This chain uses TRBV27 with TRBJ2-3; 7 bases are a match to TRBD2. The germline CDR1 and CDR2 sequences are MNHEY and SMNVEV (reference sequence). This CDR3 contains 14 residues. V lost 6 bases to trimming and J lost 4 bases; unmatched junction nucleotides: 7.

The V gene is TRBV5-4, the J gene TRBJ2-3; D ambiguous. Trimming removed 0 bases at V and 6 bases at J, with 2 bases between. Germline V gene lookup returns CDR1 SGHNT and CDR2 YYREEE (reference sequence). The CDR3 has 11 residues. CDR3 nucleotides: TGTGCCAGCAGCTTGGCGGATACGCAGTATTTT. Protein: CASSLADTQYF.

This clone was observed a handful of times. The identical CDR3 is also encoded by other nucleotide sequences in the sample. V is TRBV18 and J is TRBJ2-3; D remains ambiguous. The CDR3 totals 13 residues. Germline V gene lookup returns CDR1 KGHSH and CDR2 LQKENI. V dropped 4 bases and J dropped 0 bases, with 5 bases sitting between them. The CDR3 is CASSLQSTDTQYF. CDR3 DNA sequence: TGTGCCAGCTCACTCCAGAGCACAGATACGCAGTATTTT.

The chain recombines TRBV7-2 with TRBJ2-7; TRBD2 agrees at 13 bases. The germline V gene has CDR1 SGHTA and CDR2 FQGNSA. The CDR3 has 16 residues. The J segment lost 1 base and the V segment lost 4 bases, leaving 4 bases of the junction unmatched. The CDR3: CASSSVGLAGSYEQYV. The CDR3 DNA is TGTGCCAGCAGCTCCGTGGGACTAGCGGGATCCTACGAGCAGTACGTC.

This chain uses TRBV4-3 with TRBJ2-3; D is undetermined. Trimming stripped 1 base from V and 6 bases from J, with 5 bases between. The germline CDR1 and CDR2 sequences are LGHNA and YSLEER. This CDR3 region has 12 residues. This chain's CDR3 is CASSQGRDTQYF. The CDR3 DNA reads as TGCGCCAGCAGCCAAGGCCGGGATACGCAGTATTTT.

The V call is TRBV10-3, the J call TRBJ1-2, with 7 nucleotides matching TRBD1. The CDR3 covers 16 residues. The germline V gene encodes CDR1 ENHRY and CDR2 SYGVKD. V dropped 3 bases and J dropped 2; count of bases not matched to a gene: 9. CDR3 sequence: CAISEGRTGANYGYTF. The CDR3 DNA reads TGTGCCATCAGTGAAGGACGGACAGGTGCAAACTATGGCTACACCTTC.

This chain joins TRBV4-3 and TRBJ2-3; 9 nucleotides match TRBD2. This CDR3 has 18 residues. The ends lost 1 base at V and 2 bases at J; junction bases unmatched: 10. CDR1 and CDR2 (germline): LGHNA, YSLEER. This CDR3 reads CASSQAPLAGVSTDTQYF. The CDR3 nucleotides read TGCGCCAGCAGCCAAGCCCCTTTAGCGGGGGTGTCCACAGATACGCAGTATTTT.

The chain couples TRBV5-6 to TRBJ1-1, with TRBD1 as a possible D gene (5 bases). The CDR3 has 15 residues. The germline gives CDR1 SGHDT, CDR2 YYEEEE. V was trimmed by 5 bases and J by 0 bases, leaving 14 bases between them. CDR3 loop: CASRPGTDMNTEAFF. CDR3 DNA: TGTGCCAGCAGGCCCGGGACGGATATGAACACTGAAGCTTTCTTT.

The chain couples TRBV5-1 to TRBJ1-2; a weak D match, TRBD1 (5 bases). Between the trimmed V and J ends, which lost 0 bases and 5 bases, there was a span of 14 bases. The CDR3 has 15 residues. The germline CDR1 and CDR2 sequences are SGHRS and YFSETQ. CDR3 DNA: TGCGCCAGCAGCTTGGCCAGTCAGGGCGGGTATGGCTACACCTTC. Translating it yields CASSLASQGGYGYTF. Looking up the rest from reference TRBV5-1 and TRBJ1-2 gives the full variable domain: KAGVTQTPRYLIKTRGQQVTLSCSPISGHRSVSWYQQTPGQGLQFLFEYFSETQRNKGNFPGRFSGRQFSNSRSEMNVSTLELGDSALYLCASSLASQGGYGYTFGSGTRLTVV.

This clone has just a few counts. The V call is TRBV18, the J call TRBJ2-3; 10 bases align to TRBD2. V lost 4 bases to trimming and J lost 1 base; unmatched junction nucleotides: 5. This CDR3 contains 16 residues. In germline, CDR1 is KGHSH, CDR2 LQKENI. The CDR3 is CASSLTGTSGTDTQYF. CDR3 coding DNA: TGTGCCAGCTCACTAACCGGGACTAGCGGCACAGATACGCAGTATTTT.

V gene TRBV19 combines with J gene TRBJ2-3; 15 bases map to TRBD2. This CDR3 has 18 amino acids. The junction had 9 bases not matched to a gene; V was cut back by 6 bases and J by 2 bases. Germline V CDR1 and CDR2: LNHDA, SQIVND (reference sequence). CDR3 residues: CASRGLAGGPGPTDTQYF. The DNA of the CDR3 is TGTGCCAGTAGAGGACTAGCGGGAGGGCCGGGGCCCACAGATACGCAGTATTTT.